The clone carrying this T cell receptor (beta chain) was counted at least ten times. Antigen unknown. The entry originates in a study of CD8 T cells in ankylosing spondylitis. Findings and caveats of the study: Reportedly, significant enrichment of disease-linked clones occurred in matched ankylosing spondylitis synovial fluid. There was a TCR beta motif, made of eight highly homologous variants, that appeared characteristic of ankylosing spondylitis blood. Researchers report that disease-linked clones proved CD8+ and relatively rare in peripheral blood. A number of the motif variants had already been described in reactive arthritis synovial fluid and blood.

TCRdb analysed the 5' RACE reads with MiXCR anew, one entry per CDR3 protein. Altogether just under 350,000 distinct CDR3 sequences are present, 14% to 15% being singletons, with the ten largest covering 0.9% to 1.2%. The sequence was obtained from a male donor with ankylosing spondylitis or in good health (not recorded which). The sample taken for sequencing was blood, either unsorted or a sorted T cell fraction (not recorded which).

CDR3 sequence: CASRDHGGNTDTQYF. The CDR3 DNA reads TGCGCCAGCAGGGACCACGGAGGTAACACAGATACGCAGTATTTT. The chain employs TRBV5-1 and TRBJ2-3, with D perhaps TRBD2 (5 bases). From germline, CDR1 is SGHRS and CDR2 YFSETQ. V was clipped by 5 bases and J by 2 bases, with 15 bases between them. This CDR3 has 15 amino acids.